This T cell receptor beta chain was retrieved from a study of cytomegalovirus exposure and HLA in healthy donors. The CDR3 is made up of 15 amino acids. V was pared by 4 bases and J by 0 bases, with 14 bases between. Germline CDR1 and CDR2: SGHRS and YFSETQ. The PCR used 60 Vbeta and 13 Jbeta primers. Profiling relied on immunoSEQ multiplex PCR, and the TCRdb table lists in-frame clones only, not all of them. The sample has around 150,000 clones, 68% seen once; the top ten hold roughly 10%. The sample holds a few counts of this clone. The clonotype was recovered from a man aged 25-45 years in good health and CMV-seropositive. The sequenced material came from PBMCs. This chain links TRBV5-1 with TRBJ2-7; no clear D. This chain's CDR3 is CASSQLPGLSYEQYF. CDR3 nucleotides: TGCGCCAGCAGCCAATTACCGGGTCTCTCCTACGAGCAGTACTTC.